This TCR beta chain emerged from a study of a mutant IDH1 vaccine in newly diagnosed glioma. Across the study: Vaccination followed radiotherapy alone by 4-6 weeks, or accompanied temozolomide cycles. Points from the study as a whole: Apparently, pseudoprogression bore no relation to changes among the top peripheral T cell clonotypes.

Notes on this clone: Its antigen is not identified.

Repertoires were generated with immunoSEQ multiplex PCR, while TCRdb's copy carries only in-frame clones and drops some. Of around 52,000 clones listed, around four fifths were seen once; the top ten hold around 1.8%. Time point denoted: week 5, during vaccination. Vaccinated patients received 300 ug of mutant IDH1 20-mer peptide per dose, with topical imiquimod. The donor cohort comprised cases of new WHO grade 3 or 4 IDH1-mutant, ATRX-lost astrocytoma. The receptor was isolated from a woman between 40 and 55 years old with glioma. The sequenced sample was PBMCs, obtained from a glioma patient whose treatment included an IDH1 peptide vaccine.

The CDR3 protein is CSAHRGETQYF. Written as DNA, the CDR3 is TGCAGTGCCCATAGGGGGGAGACCCAGTACTTC. The V call is TRBV20-1, the J call TRBJ2-5; TRBD1 might be the D (6 bases). The CDR3 totals 11 residues. Germline V gene lookup returns CDR1 DFQATT and CDR2 SNEGSKA (reference sequence). V lost 6 bases, J lost 5 bases, and 10 bases lay in between.